Presented here are 14 T cell receptor beta chains from one specimen sequenced in a study of CD8+CD57+ T cells in acquired aplastic anemia. Flow cytometry had shown expanded CD8+CD57+ cells in the patients chosen for sequencing. Profiling of TCR beta VDJ combinations and CDR3 sequences used genomic DNA as template. MiXCR, applied by TCRdb to the reads, yields one record per CDR3 protein. The table has around 79,000 distinct CDR3 sequences, approximately 70% seen once. Material: sorted CD4+, CD8+, or CD8+CD57+ T cells (not recorded which) from PBMCs. The receptors derive from a human donor with aplastic anemia.

The chain recombines TRBV7-8 with TRBJ2-3; TRBD2 matches 7 bases. Trimming at V came to 5 bases and at J to 4 bases, leaving 6 bases not matched to a gene. The CDR3 covers 14 residues. CDR1 and CDR2 (germline): SGHVS, FQNEAQ. CDR3 in DNA: TGTGCCAGCAGCGGACTAGAGGGAGCAGATACGCAGTATTTT. This codes for CASSGLEGADTQYF.

The chain is built from TRBV19 and TRBJ2-1; either TRBD1 or TRBD2 may supply D (6 bases each). Germline V CDR1 and CDR2: LNHDA, SQIVND (reference sequence). CDR3 size: 15 residues. The V and J ends lost 5 bases and 4 bases respectively, with 15 bases between them. The CDR3 sequence: CASSRGTQIYNEQFF. In DNA form, the CDR3 reads TGTGCCAGTAGTCGCGGGACACAAATATACAATGAGCAGTTCTTC.

Note on this clonotype: A much bigger clone sits one base away, suggesting this may be a read error. This chain joins TRBV11-1 and TRBJ1-5, with no clear D. The CDR3 is 13 amino acids. V lost 1 base, J lost 2 bases, and 3 bases lay in between. CDR1 SGHAT and CDR2 FQDESV come from the germline V gene (reference sequence). In nucleotides, the CDR3 is TGTGCCAGCAGCTTAGACGGCAATCAGCCCCAGCATTTT. Encoded protein: CASSLDGNQPQHF. The full variable domain, in which reference TRBV11-1 and TRBJ1-5 provide the parts outside the CDR3, is EAEVAQSPRYKITEKSQAVAFWCDPISGHATLYWYRQILGQGPELLVQFQDESVVDDSQLPKDRFSAERLKGVDSTLKIQPAELGDSAMYLCASSLDGNQPQHFGDGTRLSIL.

The rearrangement links TRBV10-2 to TRBJ1-5; no clear D gene. The germline V gene encodes CDR1 WSHSY and CDR2 SAAADI. Trimming took 6 bases from V and 5 from J, leaving 20 bases between them. The length of the CDR3 is 16 residues. The CDR3, as DNA: TGCGCCAGCAGCCAAGAATTACGGGTACCCTATCAGCCCCAGCATTTT. This encodes CASSQELRVPYQPQHF.

At least ten counts were recorded for this clonotype. This sequence joins TRBV7-9 and TRBJ2-1, with D uncertain. This CDR3 has 12 amino acids. The germline gives CDR1 SEHNR, CDR2 FQNEAQ (reference sequence). Trimming cost V 1 base and J 4 bases, with 2 bases left between them. The CDR3 DNA reads TGTGCCAGCAGCTTAGGGTACAATGAGCAGTTCTTC. Protein: CASSLGYNEQFF.

This clonotype was detected a few times. The chain links TRBV24-1 to TRBJ2-7, with TRBD1 matching 9 bases. Per the germline V gene, CDR1 is KGHDR and CDR2 is SFDVKD. This CDR3 is 16 amino acids long. V dropped 4 bases and J dropped 3; count of bases not matched to a gene: 9. CDR3 loop: CATSEGRGQGDYEQYF. The CDR3 DNA reads as TGTGCCACCAGTGAGGGGAGGGGACAGGGCGACTACGAGCAGTACTTC.

The V call is TRBV10-3, the J call TRBJ1-2; D possibly corresponds to TRBD1 (6 bases). Per the germline V gene, CDR1 is ENHRY and CDR2 is SYGVKD. Trimming pared 6 bases from V and 6 bases from J, leaving 20 bases between. The CDR3 spans 15 residues. The CDR3 reads CAISQQGRESNGYTF. The CDR3 bases are TGTGCCATCAGCCAACAGGGAAGGGAATCCAATGGCTACACCTTC.

J is TRBJ2-7 and V is TRBV4-3; tentative D call: TRBD1 (6 bases). The V end lost 4 bases, the J end lost 1 base, and 11 bases lay between the germline ends. The germline V gene encodes CDR1 LGHNA and CDR2 YSLEER. The CDR3 loop spans 14 amino acids. CDR3 coding DNA: TGCGCCAGCAGCCCCCCGACAGGATCCTACGAGCAGTACTTC. Translation: CASSPPTGSYEQYF.

This chain connects TRBV24-1 to TRBJ2-5, with a weak D call TRBD1 (6 bases). Germline V lookup: CDR1 KGHDR, CDR2 SFDVKD. V gave up 3 bases and J gave up 2 bases, with 18 bases separating them. The CDR3 spans 17 residues. Here the CDR3 DNA reads TGTGCCACCAGTGATCCCTCCGGACAGACGTTTCAAGAGACCCAGTACTTC. It codes for CATSDPSGQTFQETQYF.

This clonotype was seen at least ten times. The V and J genes are TRBV7-9 and TRBJ2-7; no clear D gene. CDR1 SEHNR and CDR2 FQNEAQ come from the germline V gene (reference sequence). Trimming took off 6 bases at V and 5 bases at J, with 14 bases between the two ends. The CDR3 length is 13 residues. DNA for the CDR3: TGTGCCAGCAGATCGTTGGATAGAAACGAGCAGTACTTC. It yields the protein CASRSLDRNEQYF.

Here the CDR3 reads CSARDWTGDGYTF. DNA for the CDR3: TGCAGTGCTAGAGACTGGACAGGGGATGGCTACACCTTC. The V gene is TRBV20-1, the J gene TRBJ1-2; 9 nucleotides align to TRBD1. This CDR3 is built from 13 residues. Looked up from germline, CDR1 is DFQATT and CDR2 is SNEGSKA (reference sequence). Trimming removed 0 bases from V and 6 bases from J; junction bases left unmatched: 2.

This clonotype was observed a few times. CDR3 bases: TGCAGCGTTGAGACGAACACTGAAGCTTTCTTT. Amino acids: CSVETNTEAFF. This sequence joins TRBV29-1 and TRBJ1-1, with D uncertain. V lost 3 bases, J lost 1 base, and 3 bases lay in between. The length of the CDR3 is 11 residues. Germline assignment: CDR1 SQVTM and CDR2 ANQGSEA. Supplemented by reference TRBV29-1 and TRBJ1-1, the full variable domain reads SAVISQKPSRDICQRGTSLTIQCQVDSQVTMMFWYRQQPGQSLTLIATANQGSEATYESGFVIDKFPISRPNLTFSTLTVSNMSPEDSSIYLCSVETNTEAFFGQGTRLTVV.

V gene TRBV11-2 combines with J gene TRBJ2-3, with 12 bases lining up with TRBD2. CDR3 size: 16 residues. V lost 5 bases, J lost 3 bases, and 6 bases stayed unmatched. Germline V gene sequence: CDR1 SGHAT, CDR2 FQNNGV. Here the CDR3 reads CASSPTSGGMTDTQYF. DNA for the CDR3: TGTGCCAGCAGCCCTACTAGCGGGGGGATGACAGATACGCAGTATTTT.

This clonotype was seen a single time. Mismatch with germline at one junction end may stem from a read error. V and J are TRBV7-9 and TRBJ1-6; no definite D call. Germline CDR1 reads SEHNR; CDR2 reads FQNEAQ (reference sequence). This CDR3 contains 13 residues. CDR3: CASSLVRDSPLHF. The CDR3 DNA reads as TGCGCCAGCAGCTTAGTTCGGGATTCACCCCTCCACTTT.